This entry concerns a single T cell receptor beta chain. This sample is drawn from a study of blood T cell repertoires in COVID-19. Study at large: From the United States, Italy and Spain came samples of acute and convalescent COVID-19. The analysed material was cDNA or gDNA that came from T cells, B-cell-depleted T cells, or PBMCs.

In the study's own analysis: From reference gene primer amplification, estimates of nucleated cell counts were derived. Repertoires were generated with immunoSEQ multiplex PCR, while TCRdb's copy carries only in-frame clones and drops some. That table gives V, J and clone size, and the DNA gave D and trimming. This sample has some 30,000 clones; 84% occur once, and the top ten carry 8.5% to 10%. The CDR3 contains 16 residues. The sequencing sample was made of peripheral blood. This sequence was found in an elderly man with active COVID-19. The rearrangement joins TRBV21-1 to TRBJ1-4; the table calls TRBD1, which could not be checked here. TRBV21-1 is labeled a pseudogene. For the CDR3, the DNA is TGTGCCAGCAGCAGCTCCTCAGGGGCGAACAATGAAAAACTGTTTTTT. This translates into CASSSSSGANNEKLFF.